One sample yielded the 6 T cell receptor beta chains listed below, sequenced in a study of blood T cell repertoires in COVID-19. Profiled with immunoSEQ multiplex PCR; TCRdb holds only in-frame clones, not every one. The sample has about 100,000 clones, almost 80% seen once; the top ten hold roughly 29%. Sample: peripheral blood. The receptors derive from a man between 65 and 79 years old with active or convalescent COVID-19.

This clone was counted between two and nine times. V usage is TRBV2 and J usage is TRBJ2-1; D possibly corresponds to TRBD2 (5 bases). The CDR3 runs to 15 residues. The V end lost 7 bases, the J end lost 1 base, and 14 bases lay between the germline ends. Germline CDR1 and CDR2: SNHLY and FYNNEI. The CDR3 loop is CASTPGLASYNEQFF. CDR3 coding DNA: TGTGCCAGCACCCCCGGATTAGCGTCCTACAATGAGCAGTTCTTC. Based on the CDR3 plus reference TRBV2 and TRBJ2-1, the full variable domain is EPEVTQTPSHQVTQMGQEVILRCVPISNHLYFYWYRQILGQKVEFLVSFYNNEISEKSEIFDDQFSVERPDGSNFTLKIRSTKLEDSAMYFCASTPGLASYNEQFFGPGTRLTVL.

The V gene is TRBV5-4, the J gene TRBJ2-1; D may be TRBD2 (7 bases). From germline, CDR1 is SGHNT and CDR2 YYREEE (reference sequence). Trimming removed 0 bases at V and 6 bases at J, with 13 bases between. CDR3 length: 15 residues. CDR3 in amino acids: CASSLVGGPANEQFF. DNA of the CDR3: TGTGCCAGCAGCTTGGTGGGGGGGCCGGCCAATGAGCAGTTCTTC.

V usage is TRBV5-6 and J usage is TRBJ1-5; D gene uncertain. In germline, CDR1 is SGHDT, CDR2 YYEEEE. The CDR3 covers 15 residues. V was trimmed by 3 bases and J by 5 bases, leaving 15 bases between them. The CDR3 spells CASSSLAVPHQPQHF. For the CDR3, the DNA is TGTGCCAGCAGCTCACTCGCGGTTCCACATCAGCCCCAGCATTTT.

V gene TRBV2 combines with J gene TRBJ1-5; TRBD1 might be the D (5 bases). V shed 8 bases and J shed 2 bases, with 13 bases lying between them. From germline, CDR1 is SNHLY and CDR2 FYNNEI. This CDR3 has 14 residues. The CDR3 coding sequence is TGTGCCAGCTCATACAGGAAAGGCAATCAGCCCCAGCATTTT. Its protein product is CASSYRKGNQPQHF.

This chain connects TRBV6-1 to TRBJ2-1; the D gene is possibly TRBD1 (5 bases). This CDR3 spans 15 amino acids. The germline gives CDR1 MNHNS, CDR2 SASEGT. V lost 3 bases, J lost 3 bases, and 12 bases lay in between. The CDR3 coding sequence is TGTGCCAGCAGTGAGACCCCCAGGGTCTACAATGAGCAGTTCTTC. Encoded protein: CASSETPRVYNEQFF.

The rearrangement links TRBV19 to TRBJ1-1, with 8 bases lining up with TRBD1. The germline V gene has CDR1 LNHDA and CDR2 SQIVND (reference sequence). CDR3 length equals 14 residues. V lost 6 bases, J lost 4 bases, and 7 bases stayed unmatched. CDR3 in DNA: TGTGCCAGTAGAATTCCAGGGGGCGGCACTGAAGCTTTCTTT. It yields the protein CASRIPGGGTEAFF. Filled out from reference TRBV19 and TRBJ1-1, the complete variable domain reads DGGITQSPKYLFRKEGQNVTLSCEQNLNHDAMYWYRQDPGQGLRLIYYSQIVNDFQKGDIAEGYSVSREKKESFPLTVTSAQKNPTAFYLCASRIPGGGTEAFFGQGTRLTVV.